This T cell receptor beta chain appears in the sequencing data of a study of shared clonotypes between healthy human individuals. The CDR3 has 19 amino acids. Trimming at V came to 5 bases and at J to 4 bases, leaving 15 bases not matched to a gene. Germline CDR1 SGHNT, CDR2 YENEEA. Assay used: immunoSEQ multiplex PCR; TCRdb lists only in-frame clones, some missing. The table shows about 2.1 million clones, with about 92% occurring only once. Selected positively for CCR7 and CD45RO-negative, naive CD8 cells excluded terminally differentiated effector memory CD45RA+ cells. This clonotype was obtained from a man between 18 and 29 years old in good health. Some clones in this sample may be carry-over from other donors' samples. The J gene is TRBJ2-5, the V gene TRBV11-3; 14 bases are a match to TRBD2. Sequencing input: naive CD8+ T cells from PBMCs. The CDR3 region is CASSLRTSGRTGMGETQYF. CDR3 coding DNA: TGTGCCAGCAGCCTCCGGACTAGCGGGAGGACTGGGATGGGAGAGACCCAGTACTTC.